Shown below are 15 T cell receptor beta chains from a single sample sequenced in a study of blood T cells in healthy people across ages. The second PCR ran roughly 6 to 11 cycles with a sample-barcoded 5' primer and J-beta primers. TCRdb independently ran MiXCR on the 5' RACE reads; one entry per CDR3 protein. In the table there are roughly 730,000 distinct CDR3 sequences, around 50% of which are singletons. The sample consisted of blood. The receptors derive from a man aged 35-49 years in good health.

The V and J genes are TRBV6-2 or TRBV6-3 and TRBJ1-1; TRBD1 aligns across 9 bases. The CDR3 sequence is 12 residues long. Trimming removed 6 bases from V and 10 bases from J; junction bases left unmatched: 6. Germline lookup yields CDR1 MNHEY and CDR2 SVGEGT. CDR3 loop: CASRPTDRGAFF. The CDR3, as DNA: TGTGCCAGCAGACCCACGGACAGGGGAGCTTTCTTT.

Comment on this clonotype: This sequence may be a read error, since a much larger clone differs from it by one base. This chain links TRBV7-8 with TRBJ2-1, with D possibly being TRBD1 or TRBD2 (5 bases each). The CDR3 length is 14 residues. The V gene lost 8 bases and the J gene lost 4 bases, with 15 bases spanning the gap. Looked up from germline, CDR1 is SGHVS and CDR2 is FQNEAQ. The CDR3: CASVGDRSYNEQFF. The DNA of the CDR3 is TGTGCCAGCGTCGGGGACCGATCGTACAATGAGCAGTTCTTC.

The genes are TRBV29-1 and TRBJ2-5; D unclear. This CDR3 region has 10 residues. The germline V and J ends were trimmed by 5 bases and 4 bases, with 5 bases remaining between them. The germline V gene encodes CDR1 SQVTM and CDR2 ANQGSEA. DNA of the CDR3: TGCAGCGTTCGCTTAGAGACCCAGTACTTC. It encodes CSVRLETQYF.

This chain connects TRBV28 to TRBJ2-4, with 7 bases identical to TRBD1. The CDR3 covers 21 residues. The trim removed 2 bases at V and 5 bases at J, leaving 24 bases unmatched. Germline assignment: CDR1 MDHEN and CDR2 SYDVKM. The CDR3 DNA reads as TGTGCCAGCAGTTTAATCGGTCTATACGTCCAACAGGGGAAGGCCGAAAACATTCAGTACTTC. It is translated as CASSLIGLYVQQGKAENIQYF.

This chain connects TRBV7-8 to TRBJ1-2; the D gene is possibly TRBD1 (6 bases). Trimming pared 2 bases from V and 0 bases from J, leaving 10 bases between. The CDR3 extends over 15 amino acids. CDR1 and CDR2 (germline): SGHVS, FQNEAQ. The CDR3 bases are TGTGCCAGCAGCTTATCGGCAGGGGCTAACTATGGCTACACCTTC. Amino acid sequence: CASSLSAGANYGYTF.

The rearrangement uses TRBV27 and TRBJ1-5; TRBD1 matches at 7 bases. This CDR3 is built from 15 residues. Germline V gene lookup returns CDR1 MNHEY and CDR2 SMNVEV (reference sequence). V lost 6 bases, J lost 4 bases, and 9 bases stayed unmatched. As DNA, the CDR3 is TGTGCCAGCAGCAGAGTTGGGACAGTAAATCAGCCCCAGCATTTT. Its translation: CASSRVGTVNQPQHF.

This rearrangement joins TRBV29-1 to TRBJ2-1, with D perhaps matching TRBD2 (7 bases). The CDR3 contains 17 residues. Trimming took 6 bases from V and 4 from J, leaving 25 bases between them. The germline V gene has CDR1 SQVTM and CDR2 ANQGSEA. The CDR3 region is CSVERRRGEGIYNEQFF. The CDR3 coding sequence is TGCAGCGTCGAAAGGAGAAGGGGGGAGGGAATTTACAATGAGCAGTTCTTC.

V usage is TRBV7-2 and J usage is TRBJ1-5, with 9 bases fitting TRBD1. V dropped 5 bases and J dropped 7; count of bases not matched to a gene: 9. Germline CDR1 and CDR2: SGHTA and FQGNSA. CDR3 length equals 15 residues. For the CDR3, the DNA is TGTGCCAGCAGCCGGACAGGGGAAGTTGGGCAGCCCCAGCATTTT. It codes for CASSRTGEVGQPQHF.

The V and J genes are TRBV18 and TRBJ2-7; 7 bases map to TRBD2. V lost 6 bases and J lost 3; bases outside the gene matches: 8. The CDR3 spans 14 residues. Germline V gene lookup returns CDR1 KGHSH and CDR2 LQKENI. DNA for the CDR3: TGTGCCAGCTCTTCCCATCGGGAGGTCTACGAGCAGTACTTC. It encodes CASSSHREVYEQYF.

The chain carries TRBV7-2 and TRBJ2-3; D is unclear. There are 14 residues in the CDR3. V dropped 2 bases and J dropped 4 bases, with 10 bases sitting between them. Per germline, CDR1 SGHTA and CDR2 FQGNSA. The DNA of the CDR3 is TGTGCCAGCAGCTTAAGGCGGTTTGCAGATACGCAGTATTTT. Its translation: CASSLRRFADTQYF.

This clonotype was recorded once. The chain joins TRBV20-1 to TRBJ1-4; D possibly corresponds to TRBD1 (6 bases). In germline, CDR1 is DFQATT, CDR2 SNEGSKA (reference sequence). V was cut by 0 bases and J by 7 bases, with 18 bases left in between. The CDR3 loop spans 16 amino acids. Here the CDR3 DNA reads TGCAGTGCTAGAGATAGATCGGGGGCTTTTGCTGAAAAACTGTTTTTT. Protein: CSARDRSGAFAEKLFF.

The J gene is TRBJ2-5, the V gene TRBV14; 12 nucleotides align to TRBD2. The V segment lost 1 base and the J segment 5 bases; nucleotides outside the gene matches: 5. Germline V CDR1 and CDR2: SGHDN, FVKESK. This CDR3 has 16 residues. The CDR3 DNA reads TGTGCCAGCAGCCAAGGACTAGCGGGAGAGTTTGAGACCCAGTACTTC. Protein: CASSQGLAGEFETQYF.

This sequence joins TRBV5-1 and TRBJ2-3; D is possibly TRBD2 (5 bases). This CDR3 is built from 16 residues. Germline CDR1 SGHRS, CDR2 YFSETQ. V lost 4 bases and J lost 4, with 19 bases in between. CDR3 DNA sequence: TGCGCCAGCAGCACCTCCGCGCGGGCGGGCCCAGATACGCAGTATTTT. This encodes CASSTSARAGPDTQYF.

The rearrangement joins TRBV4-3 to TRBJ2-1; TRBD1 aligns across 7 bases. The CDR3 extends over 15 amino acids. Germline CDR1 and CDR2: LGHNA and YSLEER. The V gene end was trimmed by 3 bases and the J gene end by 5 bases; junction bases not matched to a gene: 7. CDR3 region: CASSHYGTVDNEQFF. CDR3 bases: TGCGCCAGCAGCCACTACGGGACAGTCGACAATGAGCAGTTCTTC.

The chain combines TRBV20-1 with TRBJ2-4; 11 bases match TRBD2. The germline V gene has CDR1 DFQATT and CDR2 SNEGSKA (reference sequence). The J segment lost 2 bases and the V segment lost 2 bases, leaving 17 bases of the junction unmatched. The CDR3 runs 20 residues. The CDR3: CSARSNGQGLAGGPKNIQYF. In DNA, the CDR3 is TGCAGTGCTAGATCAAACGGCCAGGGGCTAGCGGGGGGACCCAAAAACATTCAGTACTTC.